This T cell receptor beta chain was captured by sequencing in a study of cytomegalovirus exposure and HLA in healthy donors. The germline gives CDR1 MDHEN, CDR2 SYDVKM. This CDR3 is built from 13 residues. The V gene lost 6 bases and the J gene lost 0 bases, with 9 bases spanning the gap. The primer mix had 60 Vbeta and 13 Jbeta primers. Only in-frame clones appear in the TCRdb table, and some are missing; sequencing was by immunoSEQ multiplex PCR. This sample's table has some 200,000 clones. The V gene is TRBV28, the J gene TRBJ2-7; a weak D match, TRBD1 (6 bases). This clonotype was sampled from a man aged 25 to 40 in good health and CMV-seronegative. What was sequenced was PBMCs. The CDR3 DNA is TGTGCCAGCAGCAGGACAGTCTCCTACGAGCAGTACTTC. Protein sequence: CASSRTVSYEQYF.